This T cell receptor (beta chain) was obtained from a study of cytomegalovirus exposure and HLA in healthy donors. The V and J ends lost 7 bases and 5 bases respectively, with 8 bases between them. The CDR3 runs to 11 residues. The germline CDR1 and CDR2 sequences are SQVTM and ANQGSEA. PCR involved 60 Vbeta and 13 Jbeta primers. The table came from immunoSEQ multiplex PCR; TCRdb's copy has only in-frame clones and leaves some out. The sample records 150,000 or so clones, approximately 71% being singletons. This clone turned up a few times. Sequenced sample: PBMCs. The TCR was taken from a man in his late teens or twenties in good health and CMV-seropositive. The chain joins TRBV29-1 to TRBJ1-4; no reliable D call. Written as DNA, the CDR3 is TGCAGCGGACAAAAAAATGAAAAACTGTTTTTT. It encodes CSGQKNEKLFF.